The 25 T cell receptor beta chains reported below all come from one sample, sequenced in a study of blood T cell repertoires in COVID-19. Method: immunoSEQ multiplex PCR; TCRdb's copy keeps in-frame clones and lacks some. The top ten clones hold under 3% of a sample with fewer than 70,000 clones, 80% to 90% of them seen once. The sequencing input was peripheral blood. These receptors were collected from a man over 45 with acute or convalescent COVID-19.

This clone has just one count. This chain joins TRBV21-1 and TRBJ2-1; TRBD1 is the table's D call, not checked against the DNA. TRBV21-1 is reported as a pseudogene. The CDR3 contains 19 residues. The DNA for the CDR3 is TGTGCCAGCAGCAAAATAGGACAGTTTGGACTGGAGACCTACAATGAGCAGTTCTTC. Its translation: CASSKIGQFGLETYNEQFF.

V gene TRBV4-3 combines with J gene TRBJ1-3; D ambiguous. Germline V CDR1 and CDR2: LGHNA, YSLEER. This CDR3 spans 16 amino acids. V lost 0 bases to trimming and J lost 3 bases, with 12 bases between them. The CDR3 DNA follows: TGCGCCAGCAGCCAAGATTTGGCGGAGTATGGAAACACCATATATTTT. It codes for CASSQDLAEYGNTIYF.

The chain combines TRBV27 with TRBJ2-5; tentative D call: TRBD2 (5 bases). Between the trimmed V and J ends, which lost 0 bases and 1 base, there was a span of 9 bases. The CDR3 loop spans 15 amino acids. Germline V gene sequence: CDR1 MNHEY, CDR2 SMNVEV (reference sequence). CDR3 region: CASSLSWGAQETQYF. The CDR3 nucleotides read TGTGCCAGCAGTTTATCGTGGGGAGCCCAAGAGACCCAGTACTTC.

A single count supports this clone. V gene TRBV18 combines with J gene TRBJ1-1, with TRBD1 identical over 9 bases. In germline, CDR1 is KGHSH, CDR2 LQKENI. The CDR3 has 15 amino acids. Trimming removed 6 bases from V and 1 base from J; junction bases left unmatched: 6. The CDR3 DNA follows: TGTGCCAGCTCTGCCGGGACAGGGACGAACACTGAAGCTTTCTTT. This sequence encodes CASSAGTGTNTEAFF.

The chain combines TRBV5-6 with TRBJ1-1; a weak D match, TRBD1 (5 bases). Looked up from germline, CDR1 is SGHDT and CDR2 is YYEEEE. Between the trimmed V and J ends, which lost 0 bases and 11 bases, there was a span of 14 bases. The CDR3 runs to 13 residues. The CDR3 region has the DNA TGTGCCAGCAGCTTGGACTCTTCCCGGGGGGCTTTCTTT. It is translated as CASSLDSSRGAFF.

V and J are TRBV7-9 and TRBJ2-1; a possible D gene is TRBD2 (6 bases). Germline V CDR1 and CDR2: SEHNR, FQNEAQ (reference sequence). The ends were cut back, 3 bases at V and 0 bases at J, with 15 bases in the middle. The CDR3 totals 17 residues. As DNA, the CDR3 is TGTGCCAGCAGCTTGCGACCTAGCGCCGCCTCCTACAATGAGCAGTTCTTC. Translation: CASSLRPSAASYNEQFF.

The chain employs TRBV4-2 and TRBJ1-1; 9 bases map to TRBD1. Losses at the gene ends were 1 base for V and 0 bases for J; bases not matched to a gene: 15. Per the germline V gene, CDR1 is LGHNA and CDR2 is YNFKEQ. The CDR3 consists of 20 residues. CDR3 coding DNA: TGTGCCAGCAGCCAAGCTAGTGTCTTTGGACAGGGGAATCTGAACACTGAAGCTTTCTTT. Translating it yields CASSQASVFGQGNLNTEAFF.

The rearrangement links TRBV9 to TRBJ2-1, with 10 bases matching TRBD2. V dropped 2 bases and J dropped 2; count of bases not matched to a gene: 4. Germline CDR1 and CDR2: SGDLS and YYNGEE. The CDR3 is 16 residues long. The chain's CDR3 is CASSVVSGRAYNEQFF. CDR3 DNA sequence: TGTGCCAGCAGCGTTGTGAGCGGGAGGGCCTACAATGAGCAGTTCTTC.

The J gene is TRBJ2-5, the V gene TRBV7-7, with D perhaps TRBD2 (6 bases). The CDR3 consists of 15 residues. V was clipped by 1 base and J by 5 bases, with 14 bases between them. Germline V lookup: CDR1 SSHAT, CDR2 FNYEAQ (reference sequence). CDR3 DNA: TGTGCCAGCAGCTTAGGGACTACCTCGGGGGAGACCCAGTACTTC. It is translated as CASSLGTTSGETQYF. Based on the CDR3 plus reference TRBV7-7 and TRBJ2-5, the full variable domain is GAGVSQSPRYKVTKRGQDVTLRCDPISSHATLYWYQQALGQGPEFLTYFNYEAQPDKSGLPSDRFSAERPEGSISTLTIQRTEQRDSAMYRCASSLGTTSGETQYFGPGTRLLVL.

CDR3: CATSSWGQGDNQPQHF. In DNA form, the CDR3 reads TGTGCCACCAGCAGCTGGGGACAGGGTGACAATCAGCCCCAGCATTTT. This chain connects TRBV15 to TRBJ1-5; 9 bases fit TRBD1. Per germline, CDR1 LNHNV and CDR2 YYDKDF (reference sequence). The CDR3 loop spans 16 amino acids. The V gene end was trimmed by 3 bases and the J gene end by 3 bases; junction bases not matched to a gene: 6. Drawing the rest from reference TRBV15 and TRBJ1-5, the complete variable domain is DAMVIQNPRYQVTQFGKPVTLSCSQTLNHNVMYWYQQKSSQAPKLLFHYYDKDFNNEADTPDNFQSRRPNTSFCFLDIRSPGLGDTAMYLCATSSWGQGDNQPQHFGDGTRLSIL.

The chain recombines TRBV3-1 (or the pseudogene TRBV3-2) with TRBJ1-6, with D unclear. Germline CDR1 is LGHDT and CDR2 is YNNKEL (reference sequence). The CDR3 runs to 14 residues. V shed 0 bases and J shed 5 bases, with 5 bases lying between them. The CDR3 sequence: CASSQDLHNSPLHF. For the CDR3, the DNA is TGTGCCAGCAGCCAAGATCTACATAATTCACCCCTCCACTTT.

This rearrangement joins TRBV30 to TRBJ1-2; no clear D. V lost 0 bases and J lost 5, with 16 bases in between. Germline V lookup: CDR1 GTSNPN, CDR2 SVGIG (reference sequence). This CDR3 spans 15 amino acids. CDR3 loop: CAWSVLSAEAYGYTF. CDR3 DNA sequence: TGTGCCTGGAGTGTATTGTCAGCGGAGGCTTATGGCTACACCTTC.

The chain links TRBV29-1 to TRBJ2-2; 8 bases align to TRBD2. This CDR3 comprises 14 residues. The trim removed 7 bases at V and 2 bases at J, leaving 6 bases unmatched. CDR1 is SQVTM, CDR2 ANQGSEA, per germline. CDR3 bases: TGCAGCGGAAAAAGCGGGAGCAACACCGGGGAGCTGTTTTTT. Encoded protein: CSGKSGSNTGELFF.

The chain links TRBV6-2 or TRBV6-3 to TRBJ2-7; a possible D gene is TRBD1 (5 bases). Germline V gives CDR1 MNHEY, CDR2 SVGEGT. CDR3 size: 16 residues. V was clipped by 4 bases and J by 3 bases, with 19 bases between them. The CDR3 DNA sequence: TGTGCCAGCAGTTCCCCTGACAGCAAGAACTTCTACGAGCAGTACTTC. It encodes CASSSPDSKNFYEQYF.

This sequence joins TRBV7-2 and TRBJ1-5, with D possibly being TRBD1 (5 bases). This CDR3 has 15 amino acids. Germline-derived CDR1 and CDR2 are SGHTA and FQGNSA. V was trimmed by 1 base and J by 6 bases, leaving 13 bases between them. The CDR3 loop reads CASSLGAQGGQPQHF. DNA for the CDR3: TGTGCCAGCAGCTTAGGTGCCCAGGGCGGTCAGCCCCAGCATTTT.

V usage is TRBV28 and J usage is TRBJ1-5, with TRBD1 matching 9 bases. The V gene end was trimmed by 2 bases and the J gene end by 5 bases; junction bases not matched to a gene: 1. The CDR3 has 14 residues. CDR1 is MDHEN, CDR2 SYDVKM, per germline. The CDR3 DNA follows: TGTGCCAGCAGTTTAACAGGGGGCTATCAGCCCCAGCATTTT. Translated, it gives CASSLTGGYQPQHF.

The V gene is TRBV6-6, the J gene TRBJ1-5; possibly TRBD1 for D (6 bases). Germline CDR1 and CDR2: MNHNY and SVGAGI (reference sequence). Trimming cost V 2 bases and J 11 bases, with 16 bases left between them. This CDR3 comprises 14 residues. DNA of the CDR3: TGTGCCAGCAGTTACGTAACAGGGCGGGAGGCCCAGCATTTT. The encoded protein is CASSYVTGREAQHF.

This rearrangement joins TRBV27 to TRBJ1-5; D unresolved. CDR1 MNHEY and CDR2 SMNVEV come from the germline V gene (reference sequence). This CDR3 is 15 amino acids long. Between the trimmed V and J ends, which lost 3 bases and 0 bases, there was a span of 9 bases. CDR3: CASSFRRDSNQPQHF. The CDR3 nucleotides read TGTGCCAGCAGTTTTAGGAGGGATAGCAATCAGCCCCAGCATTTT.

This chain links TRBV4-2 with TRBJ1-2; D possibly corresponds to TRBD1 (5 bases). V was clipped by 5 bases and J by 4 bases, with 14 bases between them. Germline V CDR1 and CDR2: LGHNA, YNFKEQ. The CDR3 length is 14 residues. The CDR3 region has the DNA TGTGCCAGCAGCTCGGCGGGGGATTCCTATGGCTACACCTTC. It is translated as CASSSAGDSYGYTF.

The chain joins TRBV6-5 to TRBJ1-5, with 7 bases that match TRBD1. The CDR3 runs 15 residues. Trimming cost V 6 bases and J 6 bases; bases outside gene matches: 11. CDR1 is MNHEY and CDR2 is SVGAGI in the germline V gene. In DNA, the CDR3 is TGTGCCAGCAGAATCAAAAAGGGGGCTCGTCAGCCCCAGCATTTT. Protein sequence: CASRIKKGARQPQHF.

This rearrangement joins TRBV7-2 to TRBJ1-2; 9 bases are a match to TRBD1. The V gene's germline CDR1 is SGHTA and CDR2 FQGNSA. There are 14 residues in the CDR3. Trimming took 2 bases from V and 7 from J; bases not matched to a gene: 5. CDR3 loop: CASSLNRGQVGYTF. The CDR3 DNA reads TGTGCCAGCAGCTTAAACAGGGGGCAGGTTGGCTACACCTTC. Full variable domain (rest looked up from reference TRBV7-2 and TRBJ1-2): GAGVSQSPSNKVTEKGKDVELRCDPISGHTALYWYRQSLGQGLEFLIYFQGNSAPDKSGLPSDRFSAERTGGSVSTLTIQRTQQEDSAVYLCASSLNRGQVGYTFGSGTRLTVV.

The CDR3 loop reads CASSSRDTNTEAFF. DNA of the CDR3: TGTGCCAGCAGTTCCCGGGACACTAACACTGAAGCTTTCTTT. The chain employs TRBV27 and TRBJ1-1, with D possibly matching TRBD1 (6 bases). The germline V gene encodes CDR1 MNHEY and CDR2 SMNVEV (reference sequence). Trimming removed 4 bases from V and 2 bases from J, with 11 bases in between. This CDR3 is built from 14 residues.

The chain combines TRBV4-3 with TRBJ2-4, with a possible D match to TRBD2 (5 bases). V was trimmed by 1 base and J by 0 bases, leaving 19 bases between them. The germline V gene has CDR1 LGHNA and CDR2 YSLEER. This CDR3 comprises 19 residues. CDR3 region: CASSQGSGAVNLAKNIQYF. CDR3 DNA sequence: TGCGCCAGCAGCCAAGGCTCAGGAGCGGTAAATCTAGCCAAAAACATTCAGTACTTC.

The genes are TRBV19 and TRBJ1-2; 8 bases align to TRBD1. The CDR3 is 15 residues long. With 7 bases clipped from V and 3 bases from J, the junction kept 10 bases outside the gene matches. Germline assignment: CDR1 LNHDA and CDR2 SQIVND (reference sequence). CDR3 sequence: CASKEQGDRDYGYTF. CDR3 in DNA: TGTGCCAGTAAAGAACAGGGGGACCGGGACTATGGCTACACCTTC.

The V and J genes are TRBV27 and TRBJ2-5; 10 nucleotides align to TRBD2. This CDR3 is built from 17 residues. After removal of 2 bases from V and 3 bases from J, the junction contained 9 bases not matched to a gene. Germline CDR1 is MNHEY and CDR2 is SMNVEV (reference sequence). The DNA for the CDR3 is TGTGCCAGCAGTTTACGCCCGGGACTAGCGAGCAAAGAGACCCAGTACTTC. Residues: CASSLRPGLASKETQYF.